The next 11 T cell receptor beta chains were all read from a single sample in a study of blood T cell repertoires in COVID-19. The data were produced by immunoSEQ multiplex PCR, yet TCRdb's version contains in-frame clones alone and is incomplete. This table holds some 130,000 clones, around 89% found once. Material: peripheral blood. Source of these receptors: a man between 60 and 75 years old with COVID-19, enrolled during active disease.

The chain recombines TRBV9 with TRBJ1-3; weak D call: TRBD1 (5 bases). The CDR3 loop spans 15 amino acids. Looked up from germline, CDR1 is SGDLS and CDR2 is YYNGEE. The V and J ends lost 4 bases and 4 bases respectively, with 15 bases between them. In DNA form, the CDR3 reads TGTGCCAGCAGCTCCGGGACCCGGGGGGGAAACACCATATATTTT. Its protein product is CASSSGTRGGNTIYF.

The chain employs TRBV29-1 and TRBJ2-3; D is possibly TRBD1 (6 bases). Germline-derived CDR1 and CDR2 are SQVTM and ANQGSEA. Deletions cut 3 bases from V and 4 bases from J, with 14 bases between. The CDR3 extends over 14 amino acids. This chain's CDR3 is CSVERGQIPDTQYF. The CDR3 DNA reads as TGCAGCGTTGAGAGGGGACAAATCCCAGATACGCAGTATTTT.

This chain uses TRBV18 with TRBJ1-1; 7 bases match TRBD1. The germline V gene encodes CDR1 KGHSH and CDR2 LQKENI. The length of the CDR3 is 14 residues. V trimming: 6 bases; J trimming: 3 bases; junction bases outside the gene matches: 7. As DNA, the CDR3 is TGTGCCAGCTCTGTGACAGGGTCGGACACTGAAGCTTTCTTT. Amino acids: CASSVTGSDTEAFF.

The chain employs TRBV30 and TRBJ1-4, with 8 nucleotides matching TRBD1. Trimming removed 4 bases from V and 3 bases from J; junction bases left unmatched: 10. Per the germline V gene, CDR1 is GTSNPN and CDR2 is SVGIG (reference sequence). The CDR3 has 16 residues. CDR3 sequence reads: CAWNRGTSSANEKLFF. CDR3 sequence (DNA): TGTGCCTGGAACAGGGGGACTTCCTCAGCTAATGAAAAACTGTTTTTT.

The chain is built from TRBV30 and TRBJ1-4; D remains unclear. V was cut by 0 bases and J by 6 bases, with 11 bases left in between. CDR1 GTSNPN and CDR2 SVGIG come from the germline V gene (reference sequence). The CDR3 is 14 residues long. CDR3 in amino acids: CAWSVGPWDEKLFF. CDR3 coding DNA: TGTGCCTGGAGTGTGGGCCCGTGGGATGAAAAACTGTTTTTT.

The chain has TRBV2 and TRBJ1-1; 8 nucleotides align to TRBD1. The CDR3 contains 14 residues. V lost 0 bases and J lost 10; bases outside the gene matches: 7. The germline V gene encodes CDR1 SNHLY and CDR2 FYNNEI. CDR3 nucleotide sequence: TGTGCCAGCAGTGAAGCGGATCAGGGGGCATCAGCTTTCTTT. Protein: CASSEADQGASAFF.

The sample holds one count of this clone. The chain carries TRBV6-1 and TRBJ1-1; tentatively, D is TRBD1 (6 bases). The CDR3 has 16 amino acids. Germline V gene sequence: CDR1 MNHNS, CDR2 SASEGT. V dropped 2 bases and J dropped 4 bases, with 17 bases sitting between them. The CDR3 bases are TGTGCCAGCAGTGAATCATGGGGGGGCGCGGGCACTGAAGCTTTCTTT. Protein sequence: CASSESWGGAGTEAFF.

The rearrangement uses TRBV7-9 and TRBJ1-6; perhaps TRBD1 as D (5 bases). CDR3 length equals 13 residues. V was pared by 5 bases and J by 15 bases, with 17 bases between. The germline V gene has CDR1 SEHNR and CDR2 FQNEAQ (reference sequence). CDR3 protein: CASSQGLGLLLHF. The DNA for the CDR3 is TGTGCCAGCAGCCAGGGACTTGGCTTACTCCTCCACTTT.

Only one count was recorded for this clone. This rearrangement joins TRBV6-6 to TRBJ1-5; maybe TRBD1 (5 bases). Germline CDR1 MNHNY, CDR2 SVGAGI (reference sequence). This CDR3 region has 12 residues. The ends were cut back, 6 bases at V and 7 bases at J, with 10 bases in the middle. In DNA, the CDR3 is TGTGCCAGCAGCCCCGGGGGGCAGCCCCAGCATTTT. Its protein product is CASSPGGQPQHF.

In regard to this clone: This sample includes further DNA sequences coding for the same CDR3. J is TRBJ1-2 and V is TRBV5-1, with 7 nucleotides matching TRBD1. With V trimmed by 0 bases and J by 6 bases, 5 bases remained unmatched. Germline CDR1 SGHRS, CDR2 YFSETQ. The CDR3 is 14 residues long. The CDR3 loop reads CASSLEGTANGYTF. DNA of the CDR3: TGCGCCAGCAGCTTGGAGGGGACAGCCAATGGCTACACCTTC.

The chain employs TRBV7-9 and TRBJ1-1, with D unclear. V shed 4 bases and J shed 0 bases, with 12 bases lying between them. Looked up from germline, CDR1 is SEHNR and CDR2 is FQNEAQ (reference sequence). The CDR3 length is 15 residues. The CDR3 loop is CASSSFRSLNTEAFF. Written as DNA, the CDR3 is TGTGCCAGCAGCTCTTTTAGGAGTCTGAACACTGAAGCTTTCTTT. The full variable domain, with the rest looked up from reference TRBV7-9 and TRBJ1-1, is DTGVSQNPRHKITKRGQNVTFRCDPISEHNRLYWYRQTLGQGPEFLTYFQNEAQLEKSRLLSDRFSAERPKGSFSTLEIQRTEQGDSAMYLCASSSFRSLNTEAFFGQGTRLTVV.